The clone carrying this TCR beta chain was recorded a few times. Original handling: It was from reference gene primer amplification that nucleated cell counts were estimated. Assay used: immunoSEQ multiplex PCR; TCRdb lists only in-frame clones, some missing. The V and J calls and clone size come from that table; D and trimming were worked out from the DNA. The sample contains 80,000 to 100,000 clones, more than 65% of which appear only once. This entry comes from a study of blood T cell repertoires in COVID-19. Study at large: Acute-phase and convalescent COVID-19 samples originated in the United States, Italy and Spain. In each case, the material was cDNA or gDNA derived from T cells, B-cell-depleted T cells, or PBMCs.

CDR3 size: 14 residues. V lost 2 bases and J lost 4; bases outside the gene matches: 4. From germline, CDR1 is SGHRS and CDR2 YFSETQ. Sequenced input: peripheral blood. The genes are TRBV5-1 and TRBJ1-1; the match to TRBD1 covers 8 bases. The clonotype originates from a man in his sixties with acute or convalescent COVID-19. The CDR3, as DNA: TGCGCCAGCAGCTTACGAACAGGGGGCACTGAAGCTTTCTTT. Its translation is CASSLRTGGTEAFF. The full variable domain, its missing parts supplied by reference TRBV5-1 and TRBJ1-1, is KAGVTQTPRYLIKTRGQQVTLSCSPISGHRSVSWYQQTPGQGLQFLFEYFSETQRNKGNFPGRFSGRQFSNSRSEMNVSTLELGDSALYLCASSLRTGGTEAFFGQGTRLTVV.